This T cell receptor beta chain is drawn from a study of T cell responses to AZD1222 COVID-19 vaccine. Concerning this clone itself: Its target is not known.

The germline V gene has CDR1 LNHNV and CDR2 YYDKDF (reference sequence). This CDR3 is built from 15 residues. After removal of 1 base from V and 2 bases from J, the junction contained 3 bases not matched to a gene. Findings and limits, study-wide: Repertoire collection took place solely once the T cell response had peaked. Clonal diversity was possibly underestimated, and white British individuals and females predominated among donors.

The data were produced by immunoSEQ multiplex PCR, yet TCRdb's version contains in-frame clones alone and is incomplete. The sample yields under 100,000 clones, around nine tenths seen once. The sequencing used peripheral blood, collected on day 0 of AZD1222 vaccination. This clonotype originated in an adult in good health. This rearrangement joins TRBV15 to TRBJ2-7; 9 bases line up with TRBD2. The CDR3 DNA sequence: TGTGCCACCAGCAGAGGGACTAGCGCGACCTACGAGCAGTACTTC. This encodes CATSRGTSATYEQYF.